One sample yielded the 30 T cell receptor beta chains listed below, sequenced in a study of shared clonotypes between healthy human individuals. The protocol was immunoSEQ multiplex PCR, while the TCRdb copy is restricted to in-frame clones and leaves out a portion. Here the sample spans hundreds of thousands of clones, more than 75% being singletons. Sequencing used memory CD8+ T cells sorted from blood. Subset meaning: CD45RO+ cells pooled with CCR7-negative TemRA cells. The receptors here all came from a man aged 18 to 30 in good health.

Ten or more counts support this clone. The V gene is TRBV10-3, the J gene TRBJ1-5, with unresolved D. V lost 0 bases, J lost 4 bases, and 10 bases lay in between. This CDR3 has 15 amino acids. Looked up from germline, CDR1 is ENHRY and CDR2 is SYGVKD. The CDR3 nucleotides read TGTGCCATCAGTGAGTCCGGAGATGATAATCAGCCCCAGCATTTT. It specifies CAISESGDDNQPQHF.

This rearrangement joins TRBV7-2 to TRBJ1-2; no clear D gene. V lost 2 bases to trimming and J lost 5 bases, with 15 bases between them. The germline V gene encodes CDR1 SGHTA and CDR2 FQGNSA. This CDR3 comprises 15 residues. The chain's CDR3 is CASSLWDGDGYGYTF. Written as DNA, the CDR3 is TGTGCCAGCAGCTTATGGGATGGAGACGGGTATGGCTACACCTTC.

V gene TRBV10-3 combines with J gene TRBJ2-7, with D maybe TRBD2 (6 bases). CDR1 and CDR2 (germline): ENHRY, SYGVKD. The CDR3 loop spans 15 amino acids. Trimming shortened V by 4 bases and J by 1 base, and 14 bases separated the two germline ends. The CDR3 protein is CAISGDRDSSYEQYF. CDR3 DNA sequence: TGTGCCATCAGTGGGGACCGGGACTCTTCCTACGAGCAGTACTTC.

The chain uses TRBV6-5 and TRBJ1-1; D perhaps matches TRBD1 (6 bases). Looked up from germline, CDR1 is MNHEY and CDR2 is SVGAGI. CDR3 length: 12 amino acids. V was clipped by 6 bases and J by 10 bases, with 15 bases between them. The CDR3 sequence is CASRGHPGIAFF. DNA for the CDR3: TGTGCCAGCAGGGGACACCCCGGGATAGCTTTCTTT.

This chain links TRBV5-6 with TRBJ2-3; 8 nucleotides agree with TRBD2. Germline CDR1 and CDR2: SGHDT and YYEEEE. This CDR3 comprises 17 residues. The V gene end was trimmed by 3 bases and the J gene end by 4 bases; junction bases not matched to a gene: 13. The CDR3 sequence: CASSWSGGPAPADTQYF. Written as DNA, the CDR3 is TGTGCCAGCAGCTGGTCGGGGGGGCCAGCTCCTGCAGATACGCAGTATTTT.

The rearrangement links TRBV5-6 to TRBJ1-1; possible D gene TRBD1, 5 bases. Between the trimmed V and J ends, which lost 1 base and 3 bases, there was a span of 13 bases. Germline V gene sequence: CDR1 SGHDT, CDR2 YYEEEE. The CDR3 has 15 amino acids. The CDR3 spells CASSLPHRSDTEAFF. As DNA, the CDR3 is TGTGCCAGCAGCTTGCCCCACAGGTCGGACACTGAAGCTTTCTTT. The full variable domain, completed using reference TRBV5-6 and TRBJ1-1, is DAGVTQSPTHLIKTRGQQVTLRCSPKSGHDTVSWYQQALGQGPQFIFQYYEEEERQRGNFPDRFSGHQFPNYSSELNVNALLLGDSALYLCASSLPHRSDTEAFFGQGTRLTVV.

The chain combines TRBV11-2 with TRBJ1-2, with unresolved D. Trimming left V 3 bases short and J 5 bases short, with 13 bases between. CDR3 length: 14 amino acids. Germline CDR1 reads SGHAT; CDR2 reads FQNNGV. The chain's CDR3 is CASSFGVLGYGYTF. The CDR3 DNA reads TGTGCCAGCAGCTTCGGGGTCCTTGGGTATGGCTACACCTTC.

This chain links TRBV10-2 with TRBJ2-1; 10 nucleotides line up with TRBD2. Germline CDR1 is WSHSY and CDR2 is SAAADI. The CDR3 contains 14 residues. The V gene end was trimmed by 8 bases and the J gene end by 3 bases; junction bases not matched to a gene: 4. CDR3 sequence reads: CASQSSGGYNEQFF. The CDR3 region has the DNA TGCGCCAGCCAGTCTAGCGGGGGCTACAATGAGCAGTTCTTC.

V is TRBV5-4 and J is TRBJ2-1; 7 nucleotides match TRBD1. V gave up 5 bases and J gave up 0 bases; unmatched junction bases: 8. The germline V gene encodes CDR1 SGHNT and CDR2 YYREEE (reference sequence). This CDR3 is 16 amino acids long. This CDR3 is CASRRQGSYSYNEQFF. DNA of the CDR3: TGTGCCAGCAGGAGACAGGGATCCTACTCCTACAATGAGCAGTTCTTC. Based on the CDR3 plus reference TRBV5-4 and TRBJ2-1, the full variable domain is ETGVTQSPTHLIKTRGQQVTLRCSSQSGHNTVSWYQQALGQGPQFIFQYYREEENGRGNFPPRFSGLQFPNYSSELNVNALELDDSALYLCASRRQGSYSYNEQFFGPGTRLTVL.

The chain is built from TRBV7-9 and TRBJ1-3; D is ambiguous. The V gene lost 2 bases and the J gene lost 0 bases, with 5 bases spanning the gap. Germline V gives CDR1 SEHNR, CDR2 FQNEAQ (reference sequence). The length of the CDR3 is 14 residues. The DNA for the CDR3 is TGTGCCAGCAGCTTAATCAGCTCTGGAAACACCATATATTTT. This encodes CASSLISSGNTIYF.

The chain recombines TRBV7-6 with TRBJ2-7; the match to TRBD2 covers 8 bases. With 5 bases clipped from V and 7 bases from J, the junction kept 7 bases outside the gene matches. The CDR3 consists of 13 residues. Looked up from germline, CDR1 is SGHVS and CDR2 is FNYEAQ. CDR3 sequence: CASSLQRGWEQYF. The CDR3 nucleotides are TGTGCCAGCAGCCTCCAGCGGGGGTGGGAGCAGTACTTC.

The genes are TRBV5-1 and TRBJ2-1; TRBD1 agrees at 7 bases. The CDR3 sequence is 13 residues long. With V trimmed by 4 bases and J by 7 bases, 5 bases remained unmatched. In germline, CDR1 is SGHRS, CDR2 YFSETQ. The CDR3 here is CASSHRGENEQFF. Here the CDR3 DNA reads TGCGCCAGCAGCCACAGGGGTGAGAATGAGCAGTTCTTC. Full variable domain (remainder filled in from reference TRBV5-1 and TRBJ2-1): KAGVTQTPRYLIKTRGQQVTLSCSPISGHRSVSWYQQTPGQGLQFLFEYFSETQRNKGNFPGRFSGRQFSNSRSEMNVSTLELGDSALYLCASSHRGENEQFFGPGTRLTVL.

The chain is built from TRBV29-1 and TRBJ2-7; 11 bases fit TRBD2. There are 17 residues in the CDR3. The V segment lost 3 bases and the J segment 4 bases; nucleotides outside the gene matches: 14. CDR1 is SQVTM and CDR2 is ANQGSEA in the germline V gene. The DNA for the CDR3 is TGCAGCGTTGATCGTCATATAGCGGGAGGGTCGGGGTACGAGCAGTACTTC. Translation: CSVDRHIAGGSGYEQYF.

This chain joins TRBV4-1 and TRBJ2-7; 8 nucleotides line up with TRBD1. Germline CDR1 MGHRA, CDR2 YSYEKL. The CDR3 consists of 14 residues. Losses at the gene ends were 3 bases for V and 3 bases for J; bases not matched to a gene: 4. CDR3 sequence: CASSHRTGNYEQYF. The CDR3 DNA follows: TGCGCCAGCAGCCACCGGACAGGGAACTACGAGCAGTACTTC.

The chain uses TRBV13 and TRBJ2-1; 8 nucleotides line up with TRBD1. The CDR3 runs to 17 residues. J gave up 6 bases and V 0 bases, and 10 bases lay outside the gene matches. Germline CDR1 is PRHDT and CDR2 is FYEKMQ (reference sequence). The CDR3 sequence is CASSLGQGDFSGNEQFF. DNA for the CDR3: TGTGCCAGCAGCTTAGGACAGGGGGACTTTTCGGGCAATGAGCAGTTCTTC.

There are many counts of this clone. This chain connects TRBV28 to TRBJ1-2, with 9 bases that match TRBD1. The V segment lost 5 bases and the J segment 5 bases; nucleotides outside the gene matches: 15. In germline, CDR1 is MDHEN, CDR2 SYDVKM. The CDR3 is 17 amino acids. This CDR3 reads CASSHIVEQGAIYGYTF. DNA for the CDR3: TGTGCCAGCAGTCATATTGTAGAACAGGGGGCGATTTATGGCTACACCTTC.

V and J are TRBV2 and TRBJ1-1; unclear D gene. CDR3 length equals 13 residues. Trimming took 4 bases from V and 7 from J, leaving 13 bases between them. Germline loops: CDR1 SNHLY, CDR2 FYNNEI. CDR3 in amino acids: CASSGLTGLEAFF. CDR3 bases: TGTGCCAGCAGTGGACTTACTGGACTTGAAGCTTTCTTT.

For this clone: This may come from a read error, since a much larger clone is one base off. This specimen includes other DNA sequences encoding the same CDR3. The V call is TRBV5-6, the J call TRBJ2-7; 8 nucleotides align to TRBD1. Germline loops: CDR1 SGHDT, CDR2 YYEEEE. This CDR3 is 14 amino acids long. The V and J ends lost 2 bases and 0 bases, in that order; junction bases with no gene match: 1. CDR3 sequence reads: CASSLQGVSYEQYF. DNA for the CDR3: TGTGCCAGCAGCTTACAGGGGGTCTCCTACGAGCAGTACTTC.

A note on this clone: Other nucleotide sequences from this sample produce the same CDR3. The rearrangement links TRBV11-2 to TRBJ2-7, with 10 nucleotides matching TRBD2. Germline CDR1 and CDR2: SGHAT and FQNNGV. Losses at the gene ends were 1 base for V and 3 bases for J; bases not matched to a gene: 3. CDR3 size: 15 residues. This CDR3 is CASSLGTSGLYEQYF. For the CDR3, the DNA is TGTGCCAGCAGCTTAGGGACTAGCGGACTCTACGAGCAGTACTTC.

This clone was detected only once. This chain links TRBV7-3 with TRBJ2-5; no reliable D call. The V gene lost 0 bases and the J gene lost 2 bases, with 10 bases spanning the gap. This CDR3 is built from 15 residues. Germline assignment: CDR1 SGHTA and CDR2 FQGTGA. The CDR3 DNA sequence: TGTGCCAGCAGCTTAACTTGGTCAGCTCAAGAGACCCAGTACTTC. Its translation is CASSLTWSAQETQYF. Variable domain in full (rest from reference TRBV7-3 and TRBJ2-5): GAGVSQTPSNKVTEKGKYVELRCDPISGHTALYWYRQSLGQGPEFLIYFQGTGAADDSGLPNDRFFAVRPEGSVSTLKIQRTERGDSAVYLCASSLTWSAQETQYFGPGTRLLVL.

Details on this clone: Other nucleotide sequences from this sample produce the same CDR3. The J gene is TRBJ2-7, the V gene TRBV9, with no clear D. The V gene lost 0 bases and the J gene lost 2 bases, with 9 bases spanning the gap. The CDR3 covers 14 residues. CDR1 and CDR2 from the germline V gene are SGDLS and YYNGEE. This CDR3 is CASSVGGTAYEQYF. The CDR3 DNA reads TGTGCCAGCAGCGTAGGAGGAACAGCCTACGAGCAGTACTTC.

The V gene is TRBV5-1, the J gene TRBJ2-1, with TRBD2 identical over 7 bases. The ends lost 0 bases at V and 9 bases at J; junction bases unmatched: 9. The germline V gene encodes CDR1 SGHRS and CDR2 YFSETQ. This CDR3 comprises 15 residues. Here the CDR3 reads CASSLVRGLEIEQFF. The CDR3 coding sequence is TGCGCCAGCAGCTTGGTTCGAGGACTAGAGATTGAGCAGTTCTTC. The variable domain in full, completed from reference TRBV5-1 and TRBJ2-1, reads KAGVTQTPRYLIKTRGQQVTLSCSPISGHRSVSWYQQTPGQGLQFLFEYFSETQRNKGNFPGRFSGRQFSNSRSEMNVSTLELGDSALYLCASSLVRGLEIEQFFGPGTRLTVL.

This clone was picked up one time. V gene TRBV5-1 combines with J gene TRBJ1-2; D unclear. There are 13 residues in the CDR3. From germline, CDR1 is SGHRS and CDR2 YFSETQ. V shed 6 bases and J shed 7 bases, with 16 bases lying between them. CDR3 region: CASIFPGTGGYTF. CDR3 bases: TGCGCCAGCATTTTTCCGGGAACTGGTGGCTACACCTTC. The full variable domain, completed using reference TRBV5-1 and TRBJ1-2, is KAGVTQTPRYLIKTRGQQVTLSCSPISGHRSVSWYQQTPGQGLQFLFEYFSETQRNKGNFPGRFSGRQFSNSRSEMNVSTLELGDSALYLCASIFPGTGGYTFGSGTRLTVV.

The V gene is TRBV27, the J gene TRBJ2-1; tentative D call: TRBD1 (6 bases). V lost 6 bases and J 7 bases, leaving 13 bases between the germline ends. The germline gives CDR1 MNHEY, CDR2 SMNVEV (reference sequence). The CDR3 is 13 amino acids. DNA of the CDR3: TGTGCCAGCAGGTATAATAGGGGGAATGAGCAGTTCTTC. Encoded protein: CASRYNRGNEQFF.

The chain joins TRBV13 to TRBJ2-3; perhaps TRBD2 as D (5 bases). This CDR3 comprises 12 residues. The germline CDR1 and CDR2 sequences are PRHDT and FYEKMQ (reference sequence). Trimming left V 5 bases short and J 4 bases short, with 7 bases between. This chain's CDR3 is CASSPEADTQYF. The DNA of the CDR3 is TGTGCCAGCAGCCCGGAGGCAGATACGCAGTATTTT.

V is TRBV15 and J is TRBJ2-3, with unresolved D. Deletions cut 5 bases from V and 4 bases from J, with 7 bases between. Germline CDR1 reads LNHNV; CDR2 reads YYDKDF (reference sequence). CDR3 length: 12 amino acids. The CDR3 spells CATSGLADTQYF. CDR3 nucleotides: TGTGCCACCAGCGGCTTAGCAGATACGCAGTATTTT. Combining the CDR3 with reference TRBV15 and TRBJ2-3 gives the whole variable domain DAMVIQNPRYQVTQFGKPVTLSCSQTLNHNVMYWYQQKSSQAPKLLFHYYDKDFNNEADTPDNFQSRRPNTSFCFLDIRSPGLGDTAMYLCATSGLADTQYFGPGTRLTVL.

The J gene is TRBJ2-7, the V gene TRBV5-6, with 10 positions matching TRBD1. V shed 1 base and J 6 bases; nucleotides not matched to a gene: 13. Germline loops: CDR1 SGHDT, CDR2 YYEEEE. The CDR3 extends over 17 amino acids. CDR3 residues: CASSLNSRDRGSGEQYF. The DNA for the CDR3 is TGTGCCAGCAGCTTGAATTCCCGGGACAGGGGATCCGGCGAGCAGTACTTC.

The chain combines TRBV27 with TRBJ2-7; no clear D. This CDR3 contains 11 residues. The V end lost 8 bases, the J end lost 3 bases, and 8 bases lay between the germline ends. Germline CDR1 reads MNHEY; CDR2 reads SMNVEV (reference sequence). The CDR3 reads CASYSGYEQYF. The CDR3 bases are TGTGCCAGCTATTCTGGCTACGAGCAGTACTTC.

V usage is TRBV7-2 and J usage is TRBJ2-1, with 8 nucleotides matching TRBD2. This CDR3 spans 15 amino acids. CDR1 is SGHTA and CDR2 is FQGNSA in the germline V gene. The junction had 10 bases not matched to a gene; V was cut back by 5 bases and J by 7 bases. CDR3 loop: CASSPGLVAINEQFF. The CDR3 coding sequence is TGTGCCAGCAGCCCGGGACTAGTCGCGATTAATGAGCAGTTCTTC. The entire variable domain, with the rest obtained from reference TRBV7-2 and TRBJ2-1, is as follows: GAGVSQSPSNKVTEKGKDVELRCDPISGHTALYWYRQSLGQGLEFLIYFQGNSAPDKSGLPSDRFSAERTGGSVSTLTIQRTQQEDSAVYLCASSPGLVAINEQFFGPGTRLTVL.

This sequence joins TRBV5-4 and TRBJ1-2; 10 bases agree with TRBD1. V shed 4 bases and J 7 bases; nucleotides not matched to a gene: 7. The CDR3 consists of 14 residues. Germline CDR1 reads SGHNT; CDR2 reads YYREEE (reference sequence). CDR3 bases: TGTGCCAGCAGCGCCGGACAGGGGGTGGGTGGCTACACCTTC. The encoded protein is CASSAGQGVGGYTF. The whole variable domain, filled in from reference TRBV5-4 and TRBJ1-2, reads ETGVTQSPTHLIKTRGQQVTLRCSSQSGHNTVSWYQQALGQGPQFIFQYYREEENGRGNFPPRFSGLQFPNYSSELNVNALELDDSALYLCASSAGQGVGGYTFGSGTRLTVV.